These 15 T cell receptor beta chains share one sample of origin, sequenced in a study of blood T cell repertoires in COVID-19. The data were produced by immunoSEQ multiplex PCR, yet TCRdb's version contains in-frame clones alone and is incomplete. Seen here are 150,000 or so clones, around 90% observed once, and the top ten hold 1.6%. Sequencing used peripheral blood. These receptor sequences come from a woman aged 45-59 years with acute or convalescent COVID-19.

The genes are TRBV18 and TRBJ1-5; the D gene is possibly TRBD1 (6 bases). The germline gives CDR1 KGHSH, CDR2 LQKENI. This CDR3 contains 15 residues. Trimming pared 3 bases from V and 5 bases from J, leaving 14 bases between. CDR3 in DNA: TGTGCCAGCTCACCTCTGAGGGGGGGGGATCAGCCCCAGCATTTT. Its translation: CASSPLRGGDQPQHF.

The J gene is TRBJ1-2, the V gene TRBV19; D gene ambiguous. This CDR3 has 15 residues. Germline V CDR1 and CDR2: LNHDA, SQIVND (reference sequence). V lost 3 bases, J lost 4 bases, and 15 bases lay in between. Written as DNA, the CDR3 is TGTGCCAGTAGTATCCGCACTTTCGAGGGCTATGGCTACACCTTC. Translating gives CASSIRTFEGYGYTF.

The chain links TRBV20-1 to TRBJ2-3, with TRBD2 matching 14 bases. V lost 3 bases and J lost 2; bases outside the gene matches: 13. The germline V gene has CDR1 DFQATT and CDR2 SNEGSKA (reference sequence). CDR3 size: 19 residues. The CDR3 DNA is TGCAGTGCTAGTCCCCCCGGGGGACTAGCGGGGGTCCTCACAGATACGCAGTATTTT. Translated, it gives CSASPPGGLAGVLTDTQYF.

The chain uses TRBV29-1 and TRBJ1-2; weak D call: TRBD1 (5 bases). CDR1 and CDR2 from the germline V gene are SQVTM and ANQGSEA. The CDR3 is 12 amino acids. The V end was cut by 7 bases, the J end by 8 bases, with 17 bases between. The CDR3 coding sequence is TGCAGCGGGTCATCAGGGTCGTGGGGCTACACCTTC. Protein: CSGSSGSWGYTF.

The V and J genes are TRBV11-3 and TRBJ2-7; 7 nucleotides match TRBD1. There are 14 residues in the CDR3. V gave up 4 bases and J gave up 6 bases; unmatched junction bases: 9. Per germline, CDR1 SGHNT and CDR2 YENEEA. For the CDR3, the DNA is TGTGCCAGCAGCTCCGGGACAGCAAGTCCCGAGCAGTACTTC. This gives the protein CASSSGTASPEQYF.

The chain combines TRBV19 with TRBJ2-5, with 7 bases lining up with TRBD1. V was clipped by 10 bases and J by 3 bases; unmatched bases: 14. CDR3 length equals 15 residues. CDR1 and CDR2 from the germline V gene are LNHDA and SQIVND (reference sequence). The CDR3 protein is CATQMDRHREETQYF. In DNA form, the CDR3 reads TGTGCCACCCAAATGGACAGGCACAGGGAAGAGACCCAGTACTTC.

This clone occurred once. This chain links TRBV4-3 with TRBJ2-7; D ambiguous. The CDR3 runs to 15 residues. V lost 0 bases, J lost 7 bases, and 16 bases lay in between. Germline CDR1 is LGHNA and CDR2 is YSLEER. In DNA form, the CDR3 reads TGCGCCAGCAGCCAAGATCTATCGGTGATAACTGAGCAGTACTTC. The encoded protein is CASSQDLSVITEQYF.

The CDR3: CASSRTGFDEQFF. The DNA of the CDR3 is TGCGCCAGCAGCCGGACAGGGTTCGATGAGCAGTTCTTC. The J gene is TRBJ2-1, the V gene TRBV4-3, with 8 bases lining up with TRBD1. Per the germline V gene, CDR1 is LGHNA and CDR2 is YSLEER. This CDR3 contains 13 residues. V lost 4 bases to trimming and J lost 8 bases; unmatched junction nucleotides: 4.

The genes are TRBV11-2 and TRBJ1-1; D gene ambiguous. V lost 5 bases, J lost 1 base, and 11 bases lay in between. Germline loops: CDR1 SGHAT, CDR2 FQNNGV. The CDR3 has 14 amino acids. The CDR3 reads CASSLLGGNTEAFF. The CDR3 nucleotides are TGTGCCAGCAGCCTCCTCGGCGGGAACACTGAAGCTTTCTTT. Full variable domain (remainder filled in from reference TRBV11-2 and TRBJ1-1): EAGVAQSPRYKIIEKRQSVAFWCNPISGHATLYWYQQILGQGPKLLIQFQNNGVVDDSQLPKDRFSAERLKGVDSTLKIQPAKLEDSAVYLCASSLLGGNTEAFFGQGTRLTVV.

The gene calls are TRBV7-8 and TRBJ1-2, with 10 bases identical to TRBD1. With 4 bases clipped from V and 4 bases from J, the junction kept 3 bases outside the gene matches. The CDR3 covers 14 residues. Germline lookup yields CDR1 SGHVS and CDR2 FQNEAQ. DNA for the CDR3: TGTGCCAGCAGCTCCAGACAGGGGGCCTATGGCTACACCTTC. This translates into CASSSRQGAYGYTF. The full variable domain, with the rest looked up from reference TRBV7-8 and TRBJ1-2, is GAGVSQSPRYKVAKRGQDVALRCDPISGHVSLFWYQQALGQGPEFLTYFQNEAQLDKSGLPSDRFFAERPEGSVSTLKIQRTQQEDSAVYLCASSSRQGAYGYTFGSGTRLTVV.

The genes are TRBV5-1 and TRBJ1-6, with D possibly being TRBD1 (6 bases). The CDR3 consists of 15 residues. V was trimmed by 4 bases and J by 5 bases, leaving 13 bases between them. The germline gives CDR1 SGHRS, CDR2 YFSETQ. The CDR3 sequence is CASSRQANDNSPLHF. CDR3 nucleotides: TGCGCCAGCAGCAGACAGGCCAACGATAATTCACCCCTCCACTTT.

J is TRBJ2-7 and V is TRBV2, with 9 positions matching TRBD2. The CDR3 totals 16 residues. Germline lookup yields CDR1 SNHLY and CDR2 FYNNEI. Germline trimming cut 3 bases from V and 4 bases from J; bases unmatched to any gene: 10. The CDR3 sequence is CASSEGRRSGRYEQYF. As DNA, the CDR3 is TGTGCCAGCAGTGAGGGGAGGAGAAGCGGGAGGTACGAGCAGTACTTC.

This chain joins TRBV10-3 and TRBJ1-1; 8 bases line up with TRBD1. CDR1 and CDR2 (germline): ENHRY, SYGVKD. This CDR3 is built from 15 residues. V gave up 5 bases and J gave up 1 base; unmatched junction bases: 6. The CDR3 region has the DNA TGTGCCATCAGTCCCCGGACAGGGTGGAACACTGAAGCTTTCTTT. Translated, it gives CAISPRTGWNTEAFF.

In its sample, this clone was seen a few times. The rearrangement uses TRBV19 and TRBJ1-1; TRBD1 matches at 8 bases. This CDR3 spans 15 amino acids. Germline lookup yields CDR1 LNHDA and CDR2 SQIVND (reference sequence). Unmatched junction bases numbered 5, after V lost 1 base and J lost 4 bases. The CDR3 nucleotides read TGTGCCAGTAGTATAGTAGCAGGGGGCTCCACTGAAGCTTTCTTT. Translating it yields CASSIVAGGSTEAFF.

To note about this clone: Additional DNA sequences in this sample encode the identical CDR3. V usage is TRBV4-3 and J usage is TRBJ1-1; no clear D gene. Trimming stripped 0 bases from V and 5 bases from J, with 7 bases between. The CDR3 loop spans 13 amino acids. Germline V gives CDR1 LGHNA, CDR2 YSLEER. CDR3 DNA sequence: TGCGCCAGCAGCCAAGAGGGAGGTACTGAAGCTTTCTTT. Protein: CASSQEGGTEAFF.